The 3 T cell receptor beta chains below all came from one sample that was sequenced in a study of T cell responses to AZD1222 COVID-19 vaccine. Using immunoSEQ multiplex PCR, the repertoire was profiled, and TCRdb retains in-frame clones only, with some absent. The sample yields under 80,000 clones, around 84% seen once. This sample comprised peripheral blood, obtained on day 0 of AZD1222 vaccination. The receptors here all came from an adult in good health.

The chain is built from TRBV5-1 and TRBJ2-2, with D tentatively TRBD1 (5 bases). CDR3 length: 16 amino acids. V lost 0 bases, J lost 4 bases, and 13 bases lay in between. Germline V CDR1 and CDR2: SGHRS, YFSETQ. The CDR3 coding sequence is TGCGCCAGCAGCTTGGTCCCAGGGCTGGGCACCGGGGAGCTGTTTTTT. Protein product: CASSLVPGLGTGELFF.

CDR3 coding DNA: TGTGCCAGCAGTTTACCGGGCCCGGGTACTGAAGCTTTCTTT. It specifies CASSLPGPGTEAFF. The chain couples TRBV28 to TRBJ1-1; D is undetermined. The CDR3 is 14 residues long. From germline, CDR1 is MDHEN and CDR2 SYDVKM. Trimming shortened V by 2 bases and J by 5 bases, and 12 bases separated the two germline ends.

The V and J genes are TRBV29-1 and TRBJ1-2, with a possible D match to TRBD1 (5 bases). Germline V lookup: CDR1 SQVTM, CDR2 ANQGSEA. CDR3 length equals 13 residues. The ends were cut back, 6 bases at V and 0 bases at J, with 11 bases in the middle. CDR3 sequence (DNA): TGCAGCGTGTCCGGGGGAGCTAACTATGGCTACACCTTC. Translating gives CSVSGGANYGYTF.